Presented here are 27 T cell receptor beta chains from one specimen sequenced in a study of cytomegalovirus exposure and HLA in healthy donors. The primer mix had 60 Vbeta and 13 Jbeta primers. TCRdb's table, derived via immunoSEQ multiplex PCR, lists solely in-frame clones and lacks some. The repertoire table contains just under 80,000 clones. Sequencing input: PBMCs. These receptors all come from a young man in good health and CMV-seropositive.

The J gene is TRBJ1-1, the V gene TRBV7-9; a possible D gene is TRBD1 (5 bases). Germline V lookup: CDR1 SEHNR, CDR2 FQNEAQ (reference sequence). The CDR3 spans 12 residues. V was pared by 4 bases and J by 6 bases, with 9 bases between. The CDR3 loop is CASSSSGAEAFF. CDR3 nucleotides: TGTGCCAGCAGCTCCTCGGGGGCTGAAGCTTTCTTT. The full variable domain, its missing parts supplied by reference TRBV7-9 and TRBJ1-1, is DTGVSQNPRHKITKRGQNVTFRCDPISEHNRLYWYRQTLGQGPEFLTYFQNEAQLEKSRLLSDRFSAERPKGSFSTLEIQRTEQGDSAMYLCASSSSGAEAFFGQGTRLTVV.

The V gene is TRBV11-2, the J gene TRBJ2-1; TRBD1 might be the D (6 bases). Germline V lookup: CDR1 SGHAT, CDR2 FQNNGV. V dropped 8 bases and J dropped 2 bases, with 22 bases sitting between them. CDR3 length: 17 residues. The CDR3 loop reads CASPSAEIQGPYNEQFF. The CDR3, as DNA: TGTGCCAGCCCCTCTGCTGAGATCCAGGGGCCCTACAATGAGCAGTTCTTC.

The chain joins TRBV19 to TRBJ1-2, with TRBD1 matching 10 bases. The CDR3 consists of 16 residues. Unmatched junction bases numbered 13, after V lost 5 bases and J lost 7 bases. Germline lookup yields CDR1 LNHDA and CDR2 SQIVND (reference sequence). The CDR3 loop reads CASSPSGTGDSLGYTF. The CDR3 nucleotides read TGTGCCAGTAGTCCTTCCGGGACAGGGGATTCGCTTGGCTACACCTTC.

The J gene is TRBJ2-5, the V gene TRBV28; possible D gene TRBD1, 6 bases. The CDR3 length is 13 residues. The V and J ends lost 6 bases and 3 bases respectively, with 11 bases between them. CDR1 and CDR2 (germline): MDHEN, SYDVKM. In DNA form, the CDR3 reads TGTGCCAGCAGAGAGGGGGTTGAAGAGACCCAGTACTTC. Protein sequence: CASREGVEETQYF.

CDR3 DNA: TGCGCCAGCAGCTTGGCCGCGGTTATACTGGACAGGCCCACTGAAGCTTTCTTT. Its protein is CASSLAAVILDRPTEAFF. The rearrangement links TRBV5-1 to TRBJ1-1; 7 bases map to TRBD1. Germline V lookup: CDR1 SGHRS, CDR2 YFSETQ. Trimming removed 0 bases from V and 4 bases from J; junction bases left unmatched: 15. The CDR3 has 18 amino acids.

The chain joins TRBV19 to TRBJ1-4, with 8 bases matching TRBD1. V shed 5 bases and J 6 bases; nucleotides not matched to a gene: 11. This CDR3 is built from 16 residues. Germline-derived CDR1 and CDR2 are LNHDA and SQIVND (reference sequence). This CDR3 reads CASSSPRTGRDEKLFF. DNA for the CDR3: TGTGCCAGTAGTTCGCCCCGGACAGGGCGGGATGAAAAACTGTTTTTT.

V usage is TRBV19 and J usage is TRBJ2-3; 7 bases agree with TRBD1. The CDR3 totals 13 residues. J gave up 8 bases and V 5 bases, and 7 bases lay outside the gene matches. Per the germline V gene, CDR1 is LNHDA and CDR2 is SQIVND (reference sequence). The CDR3 region has the DNA TGTGCCAGTAGTGTTACAGGGGCCGGTACGCAGTATTTT. Protein: CASSVTGAGTQYF. The full variable domain, its missing parts supplied by reference TRBV19 and TRBJ2-3, is DGGITQSPKYLFRKEGQNVTLSCEQNLNHDAMYWYRQDPGQGLRLIYYSQIVNDFQKGDIAEGYSVSREKKESFPLTVTSAQKNPTAFYLCASSVTGAGTQYFGPGTRLTVL.

In nucleotides, the CDR3 is TGTGCCAGCAGCACTGGCCGGACAGGAGGTGAAAAACTGTTTTTT. Its translation is CASSTGRTGGEKLFF. The chain employs TRBV5-5 and TRBJ1-4; 7 bases line up with TRBD1. The CDR3 runs to 15 residues. With 4 bases clipped from V and 7 bases from J, the junction kept 10 bases outside the gene matches. Germline V gene data show CDR1 as SGHKS and CDR2 as YYEKEE (reference sequence).

This chain connects TRBV18 to TRBJ2-7; 7 bases fit TRBD1. This CDR3 is built from 14 residues. V was clipped by 3 bases and J by 0 bases; unmatched bases: 2. Germline assignment: CDR1 KGHSH and CDR2 LQKENI. The CDR3 coding sequence is TGTGCCAGCTCACCGGACAGGAGCTCCTACGAGCAGTACTTC. Protein product: CASSPDRSSYEQYF.

This chain joins TRBV19 and TRBJ1-2, with 9 bases that match TRBD1. V dropped 5 bases and J dropped 2; count of bases not matched to a gene: 3. Germline CDR1 reads LNHDA; CDR2 reads SQIVND (reference sequence). The CDR3 spans 14 residues. The CDR3 DNA is TGTGCCAGTAGTGTGGACAGGGGCAACTATGGCTACACCTTC. This codes for CASSVDRGNYGYTF.

The chain employs TRBV28 and TRBJ1-5; 7 nucleotides align to TRBD1. The CDR3 covers 15 residues. Germline V lookup: CDR1 MDHEN, CDR2 SYDVKM. The V segment lost 8 bases and the J segment 6 bases; nucleotides outside the gene matches: 13. CDR3 amino acids: CASGRTRGLGQPQHF. CDR3 bases: TGTGCCAGCGGCCGCACCAGGGGGTTAGGTCAGCCCCAGCATTTT.

The chain couples TRBV5-1 to TRBJ1-6; 8 bases fit TRBD1. After removal of 4 bases from V and 3 bases from J, the junction contained 6 bases not matched to a gene. Looked up from germline, CDR1 is SGHRS and CDR2 is YFSETQ. The CDR3 sequence is 16 residues long. CDR3 sequence: CASSPQQGGYNSPLHF. DNA of the CDR3: TGCGCCAGCAGCCCACAACAGGGGGGCTATAATTCACCCCTCCACTTT.

V usage is TRBV28 and J usage is TRBJ2-7; TRBD2 aligns across 9 bases. The length of the CDR3 is 15 residues. The V and J ends lost 5 bases and 1 base, in that order; junction bases with no gene match: 6. Germline lookup yields CDR1 MDHEN and CDR2 SYDVKM. DNA for the CDR3: TGTGCCAGCAGTCGAGGGCGGGGGGGATCCTACGAGCAGTACTTC. Its translation: CASSRGRGGSYEQYF.

CDR3 region: CASSLGELRLSGNTIYF. CDR3 in DNA: TGTGCCAGCAGCTTAGGGGAGCTCAGGCTCTCTGGAAACACCATATATTTT. The chain recombines TRBV7-2 with TRBJ1-3; D gene unclear. Germline V gene data show CDR1 as SGHTA and CDR2 as FQGNSA. V lost 1 base and J lost 0, with 13 bases in between. The CDR3 length is 17 residues. Drawing the rest from reference TRBV7-2 and TRBJ1-3, the complete variable domain is GAGVSQSPSNKVTEKGKDVELRCDPISGHTALYWYRQSLGQGLEFLIYFQGNSAPDKSGLPSDRFSAERTGGSVSTLTIQRTQQEDSAVYLCASSLGELRLSGNTIYFGEGSWLTVV.

This rearrangement joins TRBV28 to TRBJ1-1; D is uncertain. The CDR3 length is 13 residues. The germline gives CDR1 MDHEN, CDR2 SYDVKM. The V end was cut by 3 bases, the J end by 0 bases, with 5 bases between. The CDR3, as DNA: TGTGCCAGCAGTTTGGCAATGAACACTGAAGCTTTCTTT. Amino acids: CASSLAMNTEAFF.

The chain recombines TRBV7-9 with TRBJ2-1, with D perhaps TRBD1 (6 bases). The CDR3 is made up of 14 amino acids. The V end lost 1 base, the J end lost 9 bases, and 13 bases lay between the germline ends. The germline gives CDR1 SEHNR, CDR2 FQNEAQ (reference sequence). This CDR3 reads CASSLVARGGEQFF. The CDR3 DNA reads as TGTGCCAGCAGCTTAGTGGCCCGAGGGGGTGAGCAGTTCTTC.

The V call is TRBV18, the J call TRBJ2-5; maybe TRBD2 (6 bases). Germline CDR1 and CDR2: KGHSH and LQKENI. This CDR3 comprises 16 residues. V was shortened by 2 bases and J by 4 bases, with 17 bases between the two germline ends. The CDR3 loop reads CASSPSQSPEGETQYF. CDR3 nucleotide sequence: TGTGCCAGCTCACCAAGTCAATCTCCGGAGGGAGAGACCCAGTACTTC.

The J gene is TRBJ1-5, the V gene TRBV28; D uncertain. CDR3 size: 17 residues. CDR1 is MDHEN, CDR2 SYDVKM, per germline. V shed 6 bases and J shed 0 bases, with 18 bases lying between them. DNA of the CDR3: TGTGCCAGCAGGGCTGGGTCAGGCGACCTTAGCAATCAGCCCCAGCATTTT. This codes for CASRAGSGDLSNQPQHF.

This rearrangement joins TRBV29-1 to TRBJ1-1, with D possibly matching TRBD1 (5 bases). Trimming took 1 base from V and 5 from J, leaving 14 bases between them. This CDR3 has 14 amino acids. Germline V gene data show CDR1 as SQVTM and CDR2 as ANQGSEA. The CDR3 DNA is TGCAGCGTTGAAGGTCCACAGGTGTATACTGAAGCTTTCTTT. Translation: CSVEGPQVYTEAFF.

The rearrangement joins TRBV29-1 to TRBJ1-2, with 9 nucleotides matching TRBD1. V shed 6 bases, J shed 5 bases, and the junction held 4 bases outside the gene matches. This CDR3 is built from 12 residues. Germline V gives CDR1 SQVTM, CDR2 ANQGSEA. This CDR3 is CSVRGQGYGYTF. CDR3 bases: TGCAGCGTCCGCGGACAGGGGTATGGCTACACCTTC.

The chain recombines TRBV6-6 with TRBJ2-1, with D perhaps matching TRBD2 (7 bases). The length of the CDR3 is 13 residues. Trimming stripped 6 bases from V and 9 bases from J, with 15 bases between. Germline CDR1 is MNHNY and CDR2 is SVGAGI (reference sequence). The CDR3 reads CASSGGPVLEQFF. CDR3 in DNA: TGTGCCAGCAGCGGGGGGCCAGTTCTTGAGCAGTTCTTC.

The rearrangement uses TRBV30 and TRBJ2-1; TRBD2 agrees at 9 bases. This CDR3 comprises 16 residues. Germline CDR1 is GTSNPN and CDR2 is SVGIG (reference sequence). The trim removed 4 bases at V and 10 bases at J, leaving 17 bases unmatched. CDR3 amino acids: CAWTPGRRGGRQEQFF. The CDR3 DNA reads as TGTGCCTGGACTCCCGGTCGGCGGGGGGGCCGGCAGGAGCAGTTCTTC. The full variable domain, completed using reference TRBV30 and TRBJ2-1, is SQTIHQWPATLVQPVGSPLSLECTVEGTSNPNLYWYRQAAGRGLQLLFYSVGIGQISSEVPQNLSASRPQDRQFILSSKKLLLSDSGFYLCAWTPGRRGGRQEQFFGPGTRLTVL.

The chain is built from TRBV28 and TRBJ1-2, with a possible D match to TRBD1 (6 bases). V lost 3 bases and J 1 base, leaving 15 bases between the germline ends. There are 16 residues in the CDR3. Germline CDR1 and CDR2: MDHEN and SYDVKM. This CDR3 is CASSLRQEVLNYGYTF. CDR3 nucleotide sequence: TGTGCCAGCAGTTTGAGACAGGAGGTTCTTAACTATGGCTACACCTTC.

The chain has TRBV28 and TRBJ1-1; TRBD1 matches at 9 bases. The germline CDR1 and CDR2 sequences are MDHEN and SYDVKM. V lost 3 bases, J lost 0 bases, and 14 bases stayed unmatched. CDR3 length equals 19 residues. The DNA for the CDR3 is TGTGCCAGCAGTTTCTCTTCCTACAGGGGGCCGGAAATGAACACTGAAGCTTTCTTT. Its translation is CASSFSSYRGPEMNTEAFF. The variable domain in full, completed from reference TRBV28 and TRBJ1-1, reads DVKVTQSSRYLVKRTGEKVFLECVQDMDHENMFWYRQDPGLGLRLIYFSYDVKMKEKGDIPEGYSVSREKKERFSLILESASTNQTSMYLCASSFSSYRGPEMNTEAFFGQGTRLTVV.

The J gene is TRBJ2-3, the V gene TRBV6-4; the match to TRBD1 covers 10 bases. This CDR3 comprises 15 residues. Germline lookup yields CDR1 MRHNA and CDR2 SNTAGT. J gave up 2 bases and V 2 bases, and 1 base lay outside the gene matches. The CDR3 is CASSDGTGDTDTQYF. CDR3 nucleotides: TGTGCCAGCAGTGACGGGACAGGGGACACAGATACGCAGTATTTT.

The rearrangement uses TRBV5-1 and TRBJ2-7, with TRBD1 matching 10 bases. The germline V gene encodes CDR1 SGHRS and CDR2 YFSETQ. The CDR3 consists of 15 residues. V lost 4 bases to trimming and J lost 4 bases; unmatched junction nucleotides: 8. CDR3 protein: CASSPRQGAGYEQYF. DNA for the CDR3: TGCGCCAGCAGCCCAAGACAGGGGGCGGGATACGAGCAGTACTTC.

The chain employs TRBV11-2 and TRBJ2-7; 9 positions match TRBD1. The germline V gene has CDR1 SGHAT and CDR2 FQNNGV. V dropped 5 bases and J dropped 4; count of bases not matched to a gene: 6. The CDR3 has 14 residues. CDR3 residues: CASSPPQGAYEQYF. The CDR3 nucleotides are TGTGCCAGCAGCCCTCCACAGGGGGCGTACGAGCAGTACTTC.